This TCR beta chain was found in a study of T-cell memory formation after mild COVID-19. Study-wide findings and caveats: Several responding clones turned up in pre-infection memory, indicating that cross-reactive memory may have taken part. The study found contracting CD4+ clones mainly in CM and EM and contracting CD8+ clones in EMRA.

In the case of this clonotype: Its antigen is unknown.

The V end was cut by 2 bases, the J end by 1 base, with 26 bases between. CDR3 length equals 20 residues. In TCRdb, the 5' RACE reads were re-called with MiXCR into one record per CDR3 protein. The table lists a few hundred thousand distinct CDR3 sequences, about a sixth of them singletons, with 22% in the top ten. The specimen sequenced was PBMCs or a T cell subset sorted from them (not recorded which). The chain combines TRBV6-7 with TRBJ1-1; possible D gene TRBD1, 5 bases. TRBV6-7 is recorded as an ORF, its role being uncertain. The receptor comes from a man younger than 30 who had mild COVID-19 (a few samples of this study predate the infection). Cell type and time point are not known. The DNA of the CDR3 is TGTGCCAGCAGTTACCCCATGAACAAGGGGCGAAAGGGTTCGAACACTGAAGCTTTCTTT. It specifies CASSYPMNKGRKGSNTEAFF.